This TCR beta chain was sequenced during a study of beta chain features in type 1 diabetes. Investigators reverse transcribed all isolated RNA, so they sequenced expressed TCRB transcripts. This table comes from immunoSEQ multiplex PCR, and its TCRdb copy is limited to in-frame clones, with some not included. Altogether 620,000 or so clones are present, roughly a sixth being singletons, with the ten largest covering around 0.095%. The CDR3 runs to 15 residues. The V end lost 2 bases, the J end lost 0 bases, and 9 bases lay between the germline ends. Germline lookup yields CDR1 SEHNR and CDR2 FQNEAQ (reference sequence). This clone was detected only a few times.

The sequence came from a man aged 18 to 29 in good health. The gene calls are TRBV7-9 and TRBJ2-3; possibly TRBD2 for D (6 bases). What was sequenced was naive CD4+ T cells from blood. The chain's CDR3 is CASSLYGGSTDTQYF. CDR3 sequence (DNA): TGTGCCAGCAGCTTATACGGGGGAAGCACAGATACGCAGTATTTT.